A single sample is the source of the 18 T cell receptor beta chains below, sequenced in a study of cytomegalovirus exposure and HLA in healthy donors. Amplification used 60 Vbeta primers and 13 Jbeta primers. Assay: immunoSEQ multiplex PCR; the TCRdb copy retains only in-frame clones and omits some. The sample records 70,000 to 95,000 clones, around 84% being singletons. The specimen was PBMCs. These receptor sequences come from a man aged 18 to 29 in good health and CMV-seronegative.

The chain links TRBV25-1 to TRBJ1-3; 7 bases agree with TRBD1. J gave up 2 bases and V 4 bases, and 2 bases lay outside the gene matches. CDR1 and CDR2 from the germline V gene are MGHDK and SYGVNS. The CDR3 spans 14 residues. The CDR3 loop reads CASSGQGTGNTIYF. For the CDR3, the DNA is TGTGCCAGCAGTGGACAGGGTACTGGAAACACCATATATTTT.

The chain has TRBV11-2 and TRBJ2-7, with 8 bases that match TRBD2. The germline gives CDR1 SGHAT, CDR2 FQNNGV. This CDR3 has 18 amino acids. V was pared by 0 bases and J by 0 bases, with 10 bases of the junction left unmatched. For the CDR3, the DNA is TGTGCCAGCAGCTTAGATCTGAGTAGCGGGGCCCTCTCCTACGAGCAGTACTTC. Its protein is CASSLDLSSGALSYEQYF.

This clone was seen a few times. The chain carries TRBV11-2 and TRBJ2-6; no clear D. Germline CDR1 is SGHAT and CDR2 is FQNNGV. V lost 1 base, J lost 13 bases, and 8 bases lay in between. CDR3 length: 12 amino acids. CDR3 DNA sequence: TGTGCCAGCAGCTTAGTCGGCGGAGTCCTGACTTTC. The encoded protein is CASSLVGGVLTF.

This clone has just a few counts. The chain has TRBV7-6 and TRBJ2-7, with 8 bases fitting TRBD1. Per the germline V gene, CDR1 is SGHVS and CDR2 is FNYEAQ. CDR3 length: 16 amino acids. J was trimmed by 0 bases and V by 1 base; bases with no gene match: 5. CDR3 region: CASSLEAGGRSYEQYF. Written as DNA, the CDR3 is TGTGCCAGCAGCTTAGAGGCAGGGGGCCGCTCCTACGAGCAGTACTTC.

The chain is built from TRBV7-9 and TRBJ1-2; D gene uncertain. The CDR3 is 14 amino acids. Germline V CDR1 and CDR2: SEHNR, FQNEAQ (reference sequence). The V gene lost 5 bases and the J gene lost 0 bases, with 10 bases spanning the gap. DNA of the CDR3: TGTGCCAGCAGCCCCCCGGGAGCTAACTATGGCTACACCTTC. Amino acids: CASSPPGANYGYTF. Filled out from reference TRBV7-9 and TRBJ1-2, the complete variable domain reads DTGVSQNPRHKITKRGQNVTFRCDPISEHNRLYWYRQTLGQGPEFLTYFQNEAQLEKSRLLSDRFSAERPKGSFSTLEIQRTEQGDSAMYLCASSPPGANYGYTFGSGTRLTVV.

V gene TRBV9 combines with J gene TRBJ2-3, with D possibly TRBD2 on 5 matching bases. The V gene's germline CDR1 is SGDLS and CDR2 YYNGEE. The CDR3 contains 16 residues. The V end was cut by 6 bases, the J end by 3 bases, with 20 bases between. CDR3 bases: TGTGCCAGCAACTTGAACATCGGAGAGGGTACAGATACGCAGTATTTT. Translated, it gives CASNLNIGEGTDTQYF.

V gene TRBV7-2 combines with J gene TRBJ2-5; D is unresolved. The CDR3 sequence is 14 residues long. V lost 5 bases and J 10 bases, leaving 20 bases between the germline ends. Germline CDR1 SGHTA, CDR2 FQGNSA. The CDR3 here is CASSVDLFKASQYF. As DNA, the CDR3 is TGTGCCAGCAGCGTAGACCTATTTAAAGCGAGCCAGTACTTC.

The chain uses TRBV27 and TRBJ1-6; possibly TRBD1 for D (5 bases). Between the trimmed V and J ends, which lost 4 bases and 0 bases, there was a span of 10 bases. The CDR3 spans 16 residues. The germline V gene has CDR1 MNHEY and CDR2 SMNVEV (reference sequence). The CDR3 nucleotides are TGTGCCAGCAGTTCCCGGGGGAGCTCCTATAATTCACCCCTCCACTTT. It encodes CASSSRGSSYNSPLHF.

This chain connects TRBV30 to TRBJ1-4, with TRBD1 matching 10 bases. Trimming at V came to 4 bases and at J to 6 bases, leaving 5 bases not matched to a gene. This CDR3 has 14 residues. In germline, CDR1 is GTSNPN, CDR2 SVGIG (reference sequence). The CDR3 DNA follows: TGTGCCTGGAATTCCGGGACAGGGGATGAAAAACTGTTTTTT. Protein: CAWNSGTGDEKLFF.

The chain combines TRBV4-1 with TRBJ2-2; a possible D gene is TRBD1 (5 bases). V was cut by 4 bases and J by 2 bases, with 11 bases left in between. Germline-derived CDR1 and CDR2 are MGHRA and YSYEKL. The CDR3 consists of 15 residues. Here the CDR3 DNA reads TGCGCCAGCAGCCTACAGACAGCCAACACCGGGGAGCTGTTTTTT. This gives the protein CASSLQTANTGELFF.

A few counts support this clone. The chain has TRBV7-8 and TRBJ1-5; a possible D gene is TRBD1 (6 bases). The V end lost 5 bases, the J end lost 4 bases, and 9 bases lay between the germline ends. Germline lookup yields CDR1 SGHVS and CDR2 FQNEAQ. This CDR3 is 13 amino acids long. The CDR3 DNA reads as TGTGCCAGCAGCCCCACAGGGAATCAGCCCCAGCATTTT. Encoded protein: CASSPTGNQPQHF.

This sequence joins TRBV7-6 and TRBJ1-4, with 9 bases that match TRBD1. There are 14 residues in the CDR3. Germline V gives CDR1 SGHVS, CDR2 FNYEAQ. Trimming took 7 bases from V and 5 from J; bases not matched to a gene: 5. The CDR3 DNA reads TGTGCCAGCACCAGAGGGACAGGGAATGAAAAACTGTTTTTT. It codes for CASTRGTGNEKLFF.

The chain employs TRBV19 and TRBJ1-2; D unresolved. CDR1 is LNHDA and CDR2 is SQIVND in the germline V gene (reference sequence). The CDR3 is 12 residues long. V was pared by 3 bases and J by 8 bases, with 10 bases between. For the CDR3, the DNA is TGTGCCAGTAGTATTGGAGGGAACGGCTACACCTTC. Its translation: CASSIGGNGYTF.

This chain links TRBV29-1 with TRBJ1-4, with TRBD1 identical over 9 bases. J lost 5 bases, V lost 6 bases, and 4 bases had no gene match. Per the germline V gene, CDR1 is SQVTM and CDR2 is ANQGSEA. The CDR3 runs to 13 residues. In nucleotides, the CDR3 is TGCAGCGTACTGGGACAGGGAAATGAAAAACTGTTTTTT. It yields the protein CSVLGQGNEKLFF.

The CDR3 spells CASSRTSGVYNEQFF. CDR3 bases: TGTGCCAGCTCTAGGACTAGCGGGGTATACAATGAGCAGTTCTTC. V gene TRBV6-1 combines with J gene TRBJ2-1, with 12 bases aligning to TRBD2. Germline CDR1 MNHNS, CDR2 SASEGT. This CDR3 contains 15 residues. V trimming: 8 bases; J trimming: 4 bases; junction bases outside the gene matches: 6.

Here the CDR3 DNA reads TGTGCCACCGGAGAGGGAGGCAATCAGCCCCAGCATTTT. Protein sequence: CATGEGGNQPQHF. The genes are TRBV27 and TRBJ1-5; D remains ambiguous. CDR3 length: 13 amino acids. From germline, CDR1 is MNHEY and CDR2 SMNVEV (reference sequence). The ends were cut back, 10 bases at V and 2 bases at J, with 12 bases in the middle.

The chain combines TRBV7-9 with TRBJ2-3; D is possibly TRBD2 (6 bases). V lost 8 bases, J lost 3 bases, and 18 bases lay in between. This CDR3 comprises 15 residues. Per germline, CDR1 SEHNR and CDR2 FQNEAQ (reference sequence). CDR3 nucleotide sequence: TGTGCCAGCCCGGGAGAGGGTGGGGCGACAGATACGCAGTATTTT. Translated: CASPGEGGATDTQYF. Full variable domain (outside the CDR3, taken from reference TRBV7-9 and TRBJ2-3): DTGVSQNPRHKITKRGQNVTFRCDPISEHNRLYWYRQTLGQGPEFLTYFQNEAQLEKSRLLSDRFSAERPKGSFSTLEIQRTEQGDSAMYLCASPGEGGATDTQYFGPGTRLTVL.

This clone was picked up one time. The chain recombines TRBV27 with TRBJ2-7; 9 bases agree with TRBD1. Germline V gene data show CDR1 as MNHEY and CDR2 as SMNVEV (reference sequence). This CDR3 spans 16 amino acids. Losses at the gene ends were 4 bases for V and 5 bases for J; bases not matched to a gene: 12. The DNA for the CDR3 is TGTGCCAGCAGTTCCCCAACCGGGACAGGGAACCACGAGCAGTACTTC. This translates into CASSSPTGTGNHEQYF.